Following are 8 T cell receptor beta chains from one sample sequenced in a study of shared clonotypes between healthy human individuals. Sequenced by immunoSEQ multiplex PCR; TCRdb stores in-frame clones only, minus some. Of about 490,000 clones in the sample, over 70% were seen once. Sequencing input: PBMCs. All receptors derive from a woman aged 35 to 49 in good health. Some clones in this sample may be carry-over from other donors' samples.

Concerning this clone itself: One base separates it from a far larger clone, so it is likely a read error. CDR3 in DNA: TGTGCCAGCAGCGTAGCGGGACAAGGGGACAACACTGGAGCTTTCTTT. It encodes CASSVAGQGDNTGAFF. This chain connects TRBV9 to TRBJ1-1; tentative D call: TRBD1 (6 bases). The CDR3 spans 16 residues. Germline CDR1 SGDLS, CDR2 YYNGEE.

The J gene is TRBJ1-2, the V gene TRBV11-2; 7 nucleotides align to TRBD1. Trimming at V came to 6 bases and at J to 3 bases, leaving 4 bases not matched to a gene. Per germline, CDR1 SGHAT and CDR2 FQNNGV. This CDR3 contains 13 residues. The CDR3 nucleotides read TGTGCCAGCAGAAGGACAGGAGACTATGGCTACACCTTC. It codes for CASRRTGDYGYTF. Full variable domain (missing parts from reference TRBV11-2 and TRBJ1-2): EAGVAQSPRYKIIEKRQSVAFWCNPISGHATLYWYQQILGQGPKLLIQFQNNGVVDDSQLPKDRFSAERLKGVDSTLKIQPAKLEDSAVYLCASRRTGDYGYTFGSGTRLTVV.

V gene TRBV19 combines with J gene TRBJ2-1; tentative D call: TRBD1 (6 bases). CDR1 and CDR2 (germline): LNHDA, SQIVND (reference sequence). There are 16 residues in the CDR3. The V gene lost 3 bases and the J gene lost 2 bases, with 14 bases spanning the gap. DNA of the CDR3: TGTGCCAGTAGTATCCTTTGGTCAGGGGCCTACAATGAGCAGTTCTTC. Translated, it gives CASSILWSGAYNEQFF.

This clone was observed a handful of times. The same CDR3 also results from other DNA sequences found in this sample. The chain joins TRBV2 to TRBJ2-1; 8 positions match TRBD2. V gave up 3 bases and J gave up 0 bases; unmatched junction bases: 1. Germline CDR1 is SNHLY and CDR2 is FYNNEI. The CDR3 is 15 residues long. CDR3 sequence reads: CASSEREVSYNEQFF. CDR3 in DNA: TGTGCCAGCAGTGAGCGGGAGGTCTCCTACAATGAGCAGTTCTTC.

The chain recombines TRBV9 with TRBJ2-1, with D possibly TRBD2 on 5 matching bases. The germline V gene has CDR1 SGDLS and CDR2 YYNGEE. V lost 0 bases and J lost 5, with 15 bases in between. This CDR3 region has 16 residues. The chain's CDR3 is CASSVGGSRGNNEQFF. CDR3 sequence (DNA): TGTGCCAGCAGCGTAGGTGGGAGTCGAGGAAACAATGAGCAGTTCTTC.

The rearrangement uses TRBV5-4 and TRBJ2-1; 9 nucleotides agree with TRBD2. CDR3 length: 19 amino acids. Germline CDR1 reads SGHNT; CDR2 reads YYREEE (reference sequence). With V trimmed by 0 bases and J by 3 bases, 13 bases remained unmatched. The CDR3 sequence is CASSLGPLGSGSLYNEQFF. CDR3 bases: TGTGCCAGCAGCTTGGGCCCCCTTGGTAGCGGGAGTCTCTACAATGAGCAGTTCTTC.

The CDR3 bases are TGTGCCAGCAGGTTCATGGGGAACACCGGGGAGCTGTTTTTT. Its protein product is CASRFMGNTGELFF. The genes are TRBV2 and TRBJ2-2; D not resolved. Germline CDR1 reads SNHLY; CDR2 reads FYNNEI. V gave up 6 bases and J gave up 1 base, with 9 bases separating them. CDR3 size: 14 residues. Using reference TRBV2 and TRBJ2-2 for the parts outside the CDR3, the full variable domain is EPEVTQTPSHQVTQMGQEVILRCVPISNHLYFYWYRQILGQKVEFLVSFYNNEISEKSEIFDDQFSVERPDGSNFTLKIRSTKLEDSAMYFCASRFMGNTGELFFGEGSRLTVL.

This clone was observed a few times. The gene calls are TRBV5-4 and TRBJ1-3; TRBD1 aligns across 7 bases. This CDR3 contains 14 residues. V lost 3 bases and J lost 1; bases outside the gene matches: 1. Germline V gene data show CDR1 as SGHNT and CDR2 as YYREEE (reference sequence). The CDR3 DNA reads TGTGCCAGCAGCTCAGGGGGATCTGGAAACACCATATATTTT. Translating it yields CASSSGGSGNTIYF.